The clone carrying this TCR beta chain was picked up one time. This sample is part of a study of blood T cell repertoires in COVID-19. Study-level background: Acute-phase and convalescent COVID-19 samples originated in the United States, Italy and Spain. The analysed material was cDNA or gDNA that came from T cells, B-cell-depleted T cells, or PBMCs.

The CDR3 is made up of 12 amino acids. V was cut by 4 bases and J by 4 bases, with 8 bases left in between. Germline V gene lookup returns CDR1 SGHRS and CDR2 YFSETQ. Original data processing: How many nucleated cells were present was estimated from reference gene primer amplification. Assay used: immunoSEQ multiplex PCR; TCRdb lists only in-frame clones, some missing. V, J and clone size derive from that table, while D and trimming were established from the DNA sequence. In the table there are a few hundred thousand clones, 89% of which are singletons. J is TRBJ1-2 and V is TRBV5-1; the D is unclear. Sample: peripheral blood. The clonotype comes from a man in his forties or fifties with acute or convalescent COVID-19. DNA of the CDR3: TGCGCCAGCAGCGGCGGAACCTATGGCTACACCTTC. Protein sequence: CASSGGTYGYTF.